This T cell receptor beta chain is drawn from a study of blood T cell repertoires in COVID-19. Two negative PCRs, clearance, or symptom resolution characterized the recovered Cohort 3 donors. Trimming shortened V by 6 bases and J by 7 bases, and 19 bases separated the two germline ends. Germline-derived CDR1 and CDR2 are MDHEN and SYDVKM. This CDR3 spans 16 amino acids. Profiled with immunoSEQ multiplex PCR; TCRdb holds only in-frame clones, not every one. The profile covers 350,000 or so clones, with roughly 84% appearing a single time and roughly 1% taken by the ten largest. The source material was PBMCs or T cells enriched from blood (not recorded which). The TCR was taken from a woman in her 30s who had recovered from COVID-19. The rearrangement links TRBV28 to TRBJ1-6, with D perhaps TRBD1 (5 bases). The CDR3 DNA reads TGTGCCAGCAGCCCCCTCGGGGGGTCGGGGAATTCACCCCTCCACTTT. It translates to CASSPLGGSGNSPLHF.